These T cell receptor beta chains were read from a single sample in a study of tumor-infiltrating lymphocytes in primary liver carcinoma. TCRdb redid the calling of the multiplex PCR reads with MiXCR, one entry per CDR3 protein. In the table there are about 320,000 distinct CDR3 sequences, around three fifths of which are singletons. The specimen sequenced was peripheral blood. The receptor set was obtained from a woman aged 25 to 39 with primary liver carcinoma and hepatitis B virus infection. Each CDR3 is given with its conserved first and last residue. Each record gives: J gene, V gene, D gene, clone size, CDR3 protein, CDR3 DNA. A D gene is named only where the DNA matches it firmly. Part of the rows lack a size; the others show once, few, many or a class for expanded clones.

j_gene: TRBJ2-1; v_gene: TRBV6-5; d_gene: TRBD2; abundance: NA; CDR3aa: CASSYGPREGQYEKFF; CDR3nt: TGTGCCAGTAGCTACGGACCGCGGGAGGGCCAATATGAGAAGTTCTTC
j_gene: TRBJ2-7; v_gene: TRBV14; d_gene: NA; abundance: NA; CDR3aa: CASSQDVYRGIYEQYF; CDR3nt: TGTGCCAGCAGCCAAGATGTTTACCGGGGGATCTACGAGCAGTACTTC
j_gene: TRBJ2-1; v_gene: TRBV11-2; d_gene: NA; abundance: NA; CDR3aa: CAGSPGYEQFF; CDR3nt: TGCGCCGGCAGCCCTGGATATGAGCAGTTCTTC
j_gene: TRBJ1-1; v_gene: TRBV6-5; d_gene: NA; abundance: NA; CDR3aa: CASSYTLIILGSGGEAFF; CDR3nt: TGTGCCAGCAGTTACACTCTAATTATTTTGGGTTCTGGGGGTGAAGCTTTCTTT
j_gene: TRBJ2-2; v_gene: TRBV4-2; d_gene: TRBD2; abundance: many; CDR3aa: CASSQREVGELFF; CDR3nt: TGTGCCAGCAGCCAACGGGAGGTTGGGGAGCTGTTTTTT
j_gene: TRBJ2-1; v_gene: TRBV6-2/TRBV6-3; d_gene: NA; abundance: NA; CDR3aa: CASNIALGNNEQSF; CDR3nt: TGTGCCAGCAATATAGCCTTAGGGAACAATGAGCAGTCCTTC
j_gene: TRBJ2-5; v_gene: TRBV4-3; d_gene: NA; abundance: NA; CDR3aa: CTSNPQGGTAETQYF; CDR3nt: TGTACCAGCAACCCCCAAGGGGGTACCGCCGAGACCCAGTACTTC
j_gene: TRBJ1-5; v_gene: TRBV11-2; d_gene: NA; abundance: NA; CDR3aa: CASSLNLGTSNQPQHF; CDR3nt: TGTGCCAGCAGCTTAAACCTCGGGACATCAAATCAGCCCCAGCATTTT
j_gene: TRBJ2-1; v_gene: TRBV12-3/TRBV12-4; d_gene: TRBD2; abundance: NA; CDR3aa: CASTRGGWSDGNNEQFF; CDR3nt: TGTGCCAGCACCCGGGGGGGCTGGAGTGATGGTAACAATGAGCAGTTCTTC
j_gene: TRBJ1-6; v_gene: TRBV7-9; d_gene: NA; abundance: NA; CDR3aa: CASSSKFVRDNSPLHF; CDR3nt: TGTGCCAGCAGCTCGAAATTCGTCAGAGATAATTCACCCCTCCACTTT
j_gene: TRBJ2-7; v_gene: TRBV7-8; d_gene: TRBD2; abundance: NA; CDR3aa: CASSLAWTSYEQYF; CDR3nt: TGTGCCAGCAGCTTAGCCTGGACTAGCTACGAGCAGTACTTC
j_gene: TRBJ2-5; v_gene: TRBV5-1; d_gene: TRBD2; abundance: NA; CDR3aa: CASSLSSGLAQETQYF; CDR3nt: TGCGCCAGCAGCTTGAGTTCGGGACTAGCTCAAGAGACCCAGTACTTC
j_gene: TRBJ2-1; v_gene: TRBV7-8; d_gene: NA; abundance: NA; CDR3aa: CASRGGWGARHTKQFF; CDR3nt: TGTGCCAGCAGAGGGGGGTGGGGCGCCCGCCATACGAAGCAGTTCTTC
j_gene: TRBJ2-7; v_gene: TRBV6-5; d_gene: NA; abundance: once; CDR3aa: CAGSYSRTALAEQYF; CDR3nt: TGTGCTGGCAGTTACTCCCGGACAGCCTTAGCCGAGCAGTACTTC
j_gene: TRBJ2-7; v_gene: TRBV7-9; d_gene: NA; abundance: once; CDR3aa: CASSGDLGGYEQYF; CDR3nt: TGTGCCAGCAGCGGGGACCTGGGGGGTTACGAGCAGTACTTC
j_gene: TRBJ2-7; v_gene: TRBV12-3/TRBV12-4; d_gene: TRBD2; abundance: NA; CDR3aa: CVSSSPRGGLAGNSYEQYF; CDR3nt: TGTGTCAGCAGCTCCCCCCGGGGAGGACTAGCGGGAAACTCCTACGAGCAGTACTTC
j_gene: TRBJ2-4; v_gene: TRBV6-1; d_gene: NA; abundance: NA; CDR3aa: CASRGSKNIQYF; CDR3nt: TGTGCCAGCAGAGGGTCCAAAAACATTCAGTACTTC
j_gene: TRBJ2-3; v_gene: TRBV6-1; d_gene: TRBD2; abundance: NA; CDR3aa: CASSDPGTSIQDTQYF; CDR3nt: TGTGCCAGCAGCGACCCCGGGACTAGCATTCAAGATACGCAGTATTTT
j_gene: TRBJ2-2; v_gene: TRBV25-1; d_gene: NA; abundance: NA; CDR3aa: CASSELRENTGELFF; CDR3nt: TGTGCCAGCAGTGAATTACGGGAGAACACTGGGGAGCTGTTTTTT
j_gene: TRBJ2-1; v_gene: TRBV6-1; d_gene: TRBD2; abundance: NA; CDR3aa: CASRGSGKTYNEHFF; CDR3nt: TGTGCCAGCAGAGGTAGCGGGAAGACATACAATGAGCACTTCTTC
j_gene: TRBJ2-7; v_gene: TRBV12-3/TRBV12-4; d_gene: NA; abundance: NA; CDR3aa: CASSLAGSNSYEQYF; CDR3nt: TGTGCCAGCAGTTTAGCCGGCAGTAACTCCTACGAGCAGTACTTC
j_gene: TRBJ2-1; v_gene: TRBV4-3; d_gene: TRBD2; abundance: once; CDR3aa: CASSRNGGSYNEQFF; CDR3nt: TGCGCCAGCAGCCGTAACGGGGGGTCCTACAATGAGCAGTTTTTC
j_gene: TRBJ1-5; v_gene: TRBV6-5; d_gene: NA; abundance: NA; CDR3aa: CASGSLNHPQHF; CDR3nt: TGTGCCAGCGGTTCCCTCAATCATCCCCAGCATTTT
j_gene: TRBJ2-7; v_gene: TRBV4-3; d_gene: NA; abundance: once; CDR3aa: CASSAHGDGGYERYF; CDR3nt: TGCGCCAGCAGCGCTCATGGGGACGGGGGTTACGAGCGGTATTTC
j_gene: TRBJ2-7; v_gene: TRBV12-3/TRBV12-4; d_gene: NA; abundance: NA; CDR3aa: CASSGRTASYEQCF; CDR3nt: TGTGCCAGCAGTGGGAGGACGGCGTCCTACGAGCAGTGCTTC
j_gene: TRBJ1-4; v_gene: TRBV12-3/TRBV12-4; d_gene: NA; abundance: many; CDR3aa: CASSNSDYYEKLFF; CDR3nt: TGTGCCAGCAGTAACAGCGACTATTATGAAAAACTGTTTTTT
j_gene: TRBJ2-1; v_gene: TRBV25-1; d_gene: NA; abundance: NA; CDR3aa: CASSDPTGVEQFF; CDR3nt: TGTGCCAGCAGTGACCCGACCGGGGTTGAGCAGTTCTTC
j_gene: TRBJ2-1; v_gene: TRBV12-3/TRBV12-4; d_gene: TRBD2; abundance: NA; CDR3aa: CTSNLSGTSGLEQFF; CDR3nt: TGTACCAGCAACCTGTCGGGGACTAGCGGACTTGAGCAGTTCTTC
j_gene: TRBJ1-1; v_gene: TRBV30; d_gene: TRBD1; abundance: few; CDR3aa: CAWDRQGNTEAFF; CDR3nt: TGTGCCTGGGACCGACAGGGTAACACTGAAGCTTTCTTT
j_gene: TRBJ1-1; v_gene: TRBV6-6; d_gene: NA; abundance: NA; CDR3aa: CASTPPKTVNTEAFF; CDR3nt: TGTGCCAGCACTCCACCCAAGACGGTGAACACTGAAGCTTTCTTT
j_gene: TRBJ2-5; v_gene: TRBV11-2; d_gene: TRBD2; abundance: NA; CDR3aa: CAGSFRAGAKETQYF; CDR3nt: TGTGCCGGCAGCTTCCGGGCGGGAGCCAAGGAGACCCAGTACTTC
j_gene: TRBJ2-1; v_gene: TRBV6-5; d_gene: TRBD2; abundance: NA; CDR3aa: CASSVGPREGHNEQFF; CDR3nt: TGTGCTAGCAGTGTGGGGCCGCGGGAGGGCCATAATGAGCAGTTCTTC
j_gene: TRBJ1-1; v_gene: TRBV30; d_gene: TRBD1; abundance: once; CDR3aa: CAWSVLSGTARTEAFF; CDR3nt: TGTGCCTGGAGTGTCTTAAGCGGGACAGCTAGGACTGAAGCTTTCTTT
j_gene: TRBJ2-5; v_gene: TRBV11-3; d_gene: NA; abundance: many; CDR3aa: CASSFGGDLKTQYF; CDR3nt: TGTGCCAGCAGCTTTGGAGGGGACTTGAAGACCCAGTACTTC
j_gene: TRBJ1-6; v_gene: TRBV28; d_gene: NA; abundance: NA; CDR3aa: CANRGSNELSPLHF; CDR3nt: TGTGCCAACCGGGGATCGAATGAGCTGTCACCCCTCCACTTT
j_gene: TRBJ1-2; v_gene: TRBV12-3/TRBV12-4; d_gene: NA; abundance: NA; CDR3aa: CASNFIPARDLYGYTF; CDR3nt: TGTGCCAGCAATTTTATCCCAGCCCGAGATCTCTATGGCTACACCTTC
j_gene: TRBJ1-1; v_gene: TRBV12-3/TRBV12-4; d_gene: TRBD1; abundance: NA; CDR3aa: CASSPDRASGSTEAFF; CDR3nt: TGTGCCAGCAGTCCCGACAGGGCCTCCGGGTCCACTGAAGCTTTCTTT
j_gene: TRBJ2-1; v_gene: TRBV10-1; d_gene: NA; abundance: NA; CDR3aa: CASRRAAQFF; CDR3nt: TGCGCCAGCAGGAGGGCCGCGCAGTTCTTC
j_gene: TRBJ1-5; v_gene: TRBV11-2; d_gene: NA; abundance: NA; CDR3aa: CASSLGAGDNQHQHF; CDR3nt: TGTGCCAGCAGCTTGGGGGCAGGGGATAATCAGCACCAGCATTTT
j_gene: TRBJ2-5; v_gene: TRBV5-4; d_gene: NA; abundance: NA; CDR3aa: CASSLGGRKETHYF; CDR3nt: TGTGCCAGCAGCTTGGGGGGTAGGAAGGAGACCCATTACTTC
j_gene: TRBJ1-2; v_gene: TRBV4-1; d_gene: NA; abundance: NA; CDR3aa: CASSQEAHYGYIF; CDR3nt: TGCGCCAGCAGCCAAGAAGCACACTATGGCTACATCTTC
j_gene: TRBJ1-3; v_gene: TRBV4-2; d_gene: NA; abundance: many; CDR3aa: CASSQDIAPSSGNTIYF; CDR3nt: TGTGCCAGCAGCCAAGATATTGCACCTAGCTCTGGAAACACCATATATTTT
j_gene: TRBJ2-3; v_gene: TRBV7-9; d_gene: NA; abundance: NA; CDR3aa: CARSPGSAPRTDTQYF; CDR3nt: TGTGCCCGCAGCCCTGGCAGTGCCCCTAGGACAGATACGCAGTATTTT
j_gene: TRBJ2-2; v_gene: TRBV29-1; d_gene: NA; abundance: NA; CDR3aa: CSHLGYTGELFF; CDR3nt: TGCAGTCACTTGGGCTACACCGGGGAGCTGTTTTTT
j_gene: TRBJ1-2; v_gene: TRBV29-1; d_gene: NA; abundance: NA; CDR3aa: CSASGPSDYGYTF; CDR3nt: TGCAGCGCTTCGGGGCCTTCCGACTATGGCTACACCTTC
j_gene: TRBJ2-1; v_gene: TRBV30; d_gene: TRBD2; abundance: NA; CDR3aa: CAWITSSGINEQFF; CDR3nt: TGTGCCTGGATTACGTCTAGCGGGATCAATGAGCAGTTCTTC
j_gene: TRBJ1-1; v_gene: TRBV7-9; d_gene: TRBD1; abundance: NA; CDR3aa: CASSLQGGATEAFF; CDR3nt: TGTGCCAGCAGCTTACAGGGGGGTGCCACTGAAGCTTTCTTT
j_gene: TRBJ2-1; v_gene: TRBV5-1; d_gene: TRBD2; abundance: NA; CDR3aa: CASSPLAGDYNEQFF; CDR3nt: TGCGCCAGCAGCCCGTTAGCGGGAGACTACAATGAGCAGTTCTTC
j_gene: TRBJ2-5; v_gene: TRBV6-1; d_gene: NA; abundance: NA; CDR3aa: CASSNGQYQETQYF; CDR3nt: TGCGCCAGCAGCAATGGACAGTACCAAGAGACCCAGTACTTC
j_gene: TRBJ2-7; v_gene: TRBV5-4; d_gene: TRBD2; abundance: NA; CDR3aa: CASSLGAGGSQFEQYF; CDR3nt: TGCGCCAGCAGCTTGGGCGCGGGAGGATCTCAGTTCGAGCAGTACTTC
j_gene: TRBJ2-7; v_gene: TRBV11-2; d_gene: NA; abundance: NA; CDR3aa: CACRGEIYGQYF; CDR3nt: TGTGCCTGCAGGGGAGAAATATACGGACAGTACTTC
j_gene: TRBJ2-7; v_gene: TRBV5-4; d_gene: TRBD1; abundance: NA; CDR3aa: CASSLSGTGGEQYF; CDR3nt: TGTGCCAGCAGCTTGTCCGGGACAGGGGGTGAGCAGTACTTC
j_gene: TRBJ1-6; v_gene: TRBV7-9; d_gene: NA; abundance: NA; CDR3aa: CASSLNSGSSPLHF; CDR3nt: TGTGCCAGCAGCTTAAATTCGGGTAGTTCACCCCTCCACTTT
j_gene: TRBJ2-3; v_gene: TRBV6-1; d_gene: NA; abundance: NA; CDR3aa: CAISQGPRTDTQYF; CDR3nt: TGTGCCATCTCGCAGGGGCCCAGAACAGATACGCAGTATTTT
j_gene: TRBJ2-5; v_gene: TRBV12-3/TRBV12-4; d_gene: TRBD2; abundance: NA; CDR3aa: CASRDGLAYETVTQYF; CDR3nt: TGTGCCAGCAGGGATGGACTAGCGTATGAAACGGTGACCCAGTACTTC
j_gene: TRBJ2-1; v_gene: TRBV21-1; d_gene: NA; abundance: NA; CDR3aa: CASRDIQFF; CDR3nt: TGTGCCAGCAGGGACATTCAGTTCTTC
j_gene: TRBJ2-1; v_gene: TRBV6-2/TRBV6-3; d_gene: NA; abundance: few; CDR3aa: CASSPWTARINNEQFF; CDR3nt: TGTGCCAGCAGCCCATGGACAGCGCGAATAAACAATGAGCAGTTCTTC